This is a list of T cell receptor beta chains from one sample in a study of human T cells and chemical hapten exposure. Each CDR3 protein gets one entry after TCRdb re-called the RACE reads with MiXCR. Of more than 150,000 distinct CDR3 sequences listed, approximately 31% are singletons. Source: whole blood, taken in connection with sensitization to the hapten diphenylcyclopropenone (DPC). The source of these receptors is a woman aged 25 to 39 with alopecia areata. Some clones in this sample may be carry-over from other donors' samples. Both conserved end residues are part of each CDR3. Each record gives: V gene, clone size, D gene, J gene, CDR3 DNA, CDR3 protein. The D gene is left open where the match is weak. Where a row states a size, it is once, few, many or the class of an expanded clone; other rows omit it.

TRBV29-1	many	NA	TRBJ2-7	TGCAGCGGGGGGGACAGCTACGAGCAGTACTTC	CSGGDSYEQYF
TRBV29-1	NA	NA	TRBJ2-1	TGCAGCGTTGATCGCGTAAGCTCCTACAATGAGCAGTTCTTC	CSVDRVSSYNEQFF
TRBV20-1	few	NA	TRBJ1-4	TGCAGTGCTAGAGGGGCAGGGTGGGAAAAACTGTTTTTT	CSARGAGWEKLFF
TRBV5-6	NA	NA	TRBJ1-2	TGTGCCAGCATTTCTCCGTGGAAAGGGGACTATGGCTACACCTTC	CASISPWKGDYGYTF
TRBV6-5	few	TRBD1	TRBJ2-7	TGTGCCAGCAGGCGGGGACAGGGGGCCTACGAGCAGTACTTC	CASRRGQGAYEQYF
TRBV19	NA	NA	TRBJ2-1	TGTGCCAGTATTGCGGGGTATGGGTACAATGAGCAGTTCTTC	CASIAGYGYNEQFF
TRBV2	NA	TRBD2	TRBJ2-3	TGTGCTAGCAACGCGGGAGCGCGCACAGATACGCAGTATTTT	CASNAGARTDTQYF
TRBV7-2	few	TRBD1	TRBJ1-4	TGTGCCAGCAGCCGTAGGACAGGCAATGAAAAACTGTTTTTT	CASSRRTGNEKLFF
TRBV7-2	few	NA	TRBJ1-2	TGTGCCAGCACCGACTACTTAAAGGGCTACACCTTC	CASTDYLKGYTF
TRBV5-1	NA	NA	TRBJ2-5	TGCGCCAGCAGCTTGGAGAGGAGGGCCGTGGAGACCCAGTACTTC	CASSLERRAVETQYF
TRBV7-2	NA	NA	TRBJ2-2	TGTGCCAGCAGCCCCAATGTGCTGGGATGGCTGACCGGGGAGCTGTTTTTT	CASSPNVLGWLTGELFF
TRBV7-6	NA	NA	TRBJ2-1	TGTGCCAGCAGCTCCCCCACTAGTTCCCCGTTCTTC	CASSSPTSSPFF
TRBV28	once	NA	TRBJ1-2	TGTGCCAGCAGCTCCTCCACTAACTATGGCTACACCTTC	CASSSSTNYGYTF
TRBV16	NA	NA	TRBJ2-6	TGTGCCAGCACACCCAAGGGGGCTGGGGCCAACGTCCTGACTTTC	CASTPKGAGANVLTF
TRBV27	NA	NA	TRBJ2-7	TGTGCCAGCAGTTTATCGGCAAGGCACTACGAGCAGTACTTC	CASSLSARHYEQYF
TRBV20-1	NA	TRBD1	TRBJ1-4	TGCAGTGCTCAGACAGGGAATTTTGCAACTAATGAAAAACTGTTTTTT	CSAQTGNFATNEKLFF
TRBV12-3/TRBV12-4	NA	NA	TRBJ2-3	TGTGTCAGCAGTTTACGCCGCACAGATACGCAGTATTTT	CVSSLRRTDTQYF
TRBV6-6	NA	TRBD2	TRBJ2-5	TGTGCCAGCAGTTACGGTCCTAGCGGGGGGGCGAAGACCCAGTACTTC	CASSYGPSGGAKTQYF
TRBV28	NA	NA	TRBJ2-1	TGTGCCAGCAGTCCAACAGGGACCCTTTACAATGAGCAGTTCTTC	CASSPTGTLYNEQFF
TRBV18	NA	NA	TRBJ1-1	TGTGCCAGCTCACCACCCGGGCCGAACACTGAAGCTTTCTTT	CASSPPGPNTEAFF
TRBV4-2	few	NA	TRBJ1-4	TGTGCCAGCAGCCAATCCAGGGTGGAAAAACTGTTTTTT	CASSQSRVEKLFF
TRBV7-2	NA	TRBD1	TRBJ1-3	TGTGCCAGCAGCTTATTGGGACAGACCTTCGTCTCTGGAAACACCATATATTTT	CASSLLGQTFVSGNTIYF
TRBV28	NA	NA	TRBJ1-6	TGTGCCAGCAGTTTAATTTGGTCTGGGACGGGAAATTCACCCCTCCACTTT	CASSLIWSGTGNSPLHF
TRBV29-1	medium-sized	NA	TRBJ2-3	TGCAGCGTTGCGAGGGGTAGCACAGATACGCAGTATTTT	CSVARGSTDTQYF
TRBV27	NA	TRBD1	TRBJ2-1	TGTGCCAGCAGTTCCCGGACAGGGGGCCTTTTGAATGAGCAGTTCTTC	CASSSRTGGLLNEQFF
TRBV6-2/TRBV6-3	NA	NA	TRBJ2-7	TGTGCCAGCAGTTACTCGACGCCCAGGGACTCCAACTTC	CASSYSTPRDSNF
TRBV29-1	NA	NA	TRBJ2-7	TGCAGCGTAATGCGGGACAGCGGTTACGAGCAGTACTTC	CSVMRDSGYEQYF
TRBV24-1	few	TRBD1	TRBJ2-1	TGTGCCACCAGTGACGTGGGGACAGGGGGCCTTTCCTACAATGAGCAGTTCTTC	CATSDVGTGGLSYNEQFF
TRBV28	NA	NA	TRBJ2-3	TGTGCCAGCACCCCTAGTTGGGGCACAGATACGCAGTATTTT	CASTPSWGTDTQYF
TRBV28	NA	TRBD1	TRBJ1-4	TGTGCCAGCAGCCTACAGGGGATTAATGAAAAACTGTTTTTT	CASSLQGINEKLFF
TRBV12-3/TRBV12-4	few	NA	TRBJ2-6	TGTGCCAGCAGCCAAACGACCCTCTCTTACGTCCTGACTTTC	CASSQTTLSYVLTF
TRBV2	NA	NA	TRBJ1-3	TGTGCCAGCAGTACAGGCGACTCTGGAAACACCATATATTTT	CASSTGDSGNTIYF
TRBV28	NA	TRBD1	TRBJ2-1	TGTGCCAGCAGTTTACCCTCCGGGACAGGGGGAATGCGGCTACATGAGCAGTTCTTC	CASSLPSGTGGMRLHEQFF
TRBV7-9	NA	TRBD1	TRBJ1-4	TGTACCAGCAGCTTAAGGCAGGGGGATGGTGAAAAACTGTTTTTT	CTSSLRQGDGEKLFF
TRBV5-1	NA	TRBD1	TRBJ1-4	TGCGCCAGCAGCTCGACGCAGGGGGTCGATGAAAAACTGTTTTTT	CASSSTQGVDEKLFF
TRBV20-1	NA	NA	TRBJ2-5	TGCAGTGCTAGAGTGGACAGAAATAAAGAGACCCAGTACTTC	CSARVDRNKETQYF
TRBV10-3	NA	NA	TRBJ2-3	TGTGCCATCAGTGAGACCAGCCCCACAGATACGCAGTATTTT	CAISETSPTDTQYF
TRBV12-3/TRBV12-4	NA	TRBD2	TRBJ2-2	TGTGCCAGCCATAGCGGGAGTACCGGGGAGCTGTTTTTT	CASHSGSTGELFF
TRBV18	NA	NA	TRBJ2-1	TGTGCCAGCTCACCGCTTCCAGGGGATTCCTACAATGAGCAGTTCTTC	CASSPLPGDSYNEQFF
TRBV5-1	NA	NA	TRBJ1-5	TGCGCCAGCCAACATCCCGCAGGGGTCGAGCCCCAGCATTTT	CASQHPAGVEPQHF
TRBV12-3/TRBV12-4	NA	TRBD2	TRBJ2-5	TGTGCCTCCCGACTAGCGGGCCACCTAGGGGAGACCCAGTACTTC	CASRLAGHLGETQYF
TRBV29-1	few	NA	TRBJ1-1	TGCAGCGTTGTCAGACAGCCCTCGAACACTGAAGCTTTCTTT	CSVVRQPSNTEAFF
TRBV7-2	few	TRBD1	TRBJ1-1	TGTGCCAGCAGCTCGAACAGGGGGCGTGGAACTGAAGCTTTCTTT	CASSSNRGRGTEAFF
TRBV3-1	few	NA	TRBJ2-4	TGTGCCAGCAGCCCATGGGTAGCCAAAAACATTCAGTACTTC	CASSPWVAKNIQYF
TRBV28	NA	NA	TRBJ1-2	TGTGCCAGCAGTTCTACCCAGGGTGCTAACTATGGCTACACCTTC	CASSSTQGANYGYTF
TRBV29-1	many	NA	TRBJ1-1	TGCAGCGGAGGGTACACTGAAGCTTTCTTT	CSGGYTEAFF
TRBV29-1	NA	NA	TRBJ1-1	TGCAGCGTTGTGCCGGGGTTCATGAACACTGAAGCTTTCTTT	CSVVPGFMNTEAFF
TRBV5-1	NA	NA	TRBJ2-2	TGCGCCAGCAGCAACCGGGACCCCACCGGGGAGCTGTTTTTT	CASSNRDPTGELFF
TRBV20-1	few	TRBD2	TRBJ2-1	TGCAGCCGAGTGCCAGCGGGAGCCTACAATGAGCAGTTCTTC	CSRVPAGAYNEQFF
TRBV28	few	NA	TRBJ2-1	TGTGCCAGCATCACTCTCTTCGGTAATGAGCAGTTCTTC	CASITLFGNEQFF
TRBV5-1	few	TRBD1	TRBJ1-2	TGCGCCAGCAGCTTGGATGGACAGGGGTATGGCTACACCTTC	CASSLDGQGYGYTF
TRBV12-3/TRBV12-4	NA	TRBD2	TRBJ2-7	TGTGCCAGCAGCTTAACTAGCGGGTTAAACGAGCAGTACTTC	CASSLTSGLNEQYF
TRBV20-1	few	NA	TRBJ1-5	TGCAGTGCTACGGTGAGCAGCAATCAGCCCCAGCATTTT	CSATVSSNQPQHF
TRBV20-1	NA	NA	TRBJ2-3	TGCAGTGCCCGAAGTCTAGACCTAGTGACCCAGTCAGATACGCAGTATTTT	CSARSLDLVTQSDTQYF
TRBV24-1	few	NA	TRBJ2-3	TGTGCCACCAGTGATTTTGGAGGCAACCTCGCAGATACGCAGTATTTT	CATSDFGGNLADTQYF
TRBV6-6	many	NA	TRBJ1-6	TGTGCCAGCCTGTTGGCGGGCGGCTCCTATAATTCACCCCTCCACTTT	CASLLAGGSYNSPLHF
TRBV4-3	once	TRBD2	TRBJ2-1	TGCGCCAGCAGCCAAGATCCCCGGGCTAGCGGGAGTAATGAGCAGTTCTTC	CASSQDPRASGSNEQFF
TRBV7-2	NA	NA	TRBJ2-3	TGTGCCAGCAGCTTGGACAGATCCGCAGATACGCAGTATTTT	CASSLDRSADTQYF
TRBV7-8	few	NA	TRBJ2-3	TGTGCCAGCAGCTTGGGACTTCTCGGGGATACGCAGTATTTT	CASSLGLLGDTQYF